This T cell receptor beta chain is from a study of regulatory T cells in long-lasting Graves disease. Study-level results: Only peripheral blood was studied, not thyroid tissue.

The time point was: persistent/refractory GD, antithyroid drugs over 5 years with positive TRAb. From PBMCs, RNA was extracted and then used to make the TCR library. Arm-PCR of CDR3 regions with iRepertoire HTBI primers generated TCR beta libraries. TCRdb recomputed calls from the multiplex PCR reads with MiXCR, one row per CDR3 protein. The repertoire includes 310,000 or so distinct CDR3 sequences, 22% of them detected once, and around three fifths sits in the top ten. The CDR3 is made up of 15 amino acids. V was clipped by 0 bases and J by 8 bases, with 13 bases between them. CDR1 LGHNA and CDR2 YSLEER come from the germline V gene. In its sample, this clonotype was seen a few times. The antigen is undetermined.

The V and J genes are TRBV4-3 and TRBJ1-4, with a weak D call TRBD1 (6 bases). Here the sequenced sample was peripheral blood mononuclear cells (PBMCs), taken when the disease was refractory, from a patient treated with antithyroid drugs. This sequence was found in a female donor with Graves disease. The CDR3 bases are TGCGCCAGCAGCCAAGATACAGGGTGGAACGAAAAACTGTTTTTT. Translation: CASSQDTGWNEKLFF.